This entry features one T cell receptor beta chain sequence. This specimen belongs to a study of blood T cell repertoires in COVID-19. Germline values: CDR1 SGHNT, CDR2 YENEEA. The V and J ends lost 5 bases and 9 bases, in that order; junction bases with no gene match: 4. The CDR3 has 13 amino acids. Per the authors' pipeline: By means of reference gene primer amplification, nucleated cell counts were estimated. The table came from immunoSEQ multiplex PCR; TCRdb's copy has only in-frame clones and leaves some out. Clone size and the V and J calls come from that table; the DNA yielded D and trimming. This sample carries some 180,000 clones, roughly 76% of them seen once, and the ten largest clones take 11%.

V gene TRBV11-3 combines with J gene TRBJ2-1, with 10 positions matching TRBD1. This sequence originates from a woman aged 40-49 years with COVID-19, enrolled during active disease. The sequencing input was peripheral blood. The CDR3: CASSPRTGGEQFF. CDR3 in DNA: TGTGCCAGCAGCCCCCGGACAGGGGGTGAGCAGTTCTTC.